Reported below is one TCR beta chain. This specimen belongs to a study of beta chain features in type 1 diabetes. Reverse transcription of all isolated RNA meant that expressed TCRB transcripts were sequenced. Only in-frame clones appear in the TCRdb table, and some are missing; sequencing was by immunoSEQ multiplex PCR. The table lists about 620,000 clones, 15% to 17% of them singletons. Germline values: CDR1 SQVTM, CDR2 ANQGSEA. Trimming stripped 6 bases from V and 6 bases from J, with 24 bases between. The CDR3 is made up of 16 amino acids. By way of CD45RO/CCR7/CD25/CD127/CD95/CD27, the CD4+ regulatory, stem cell-like memory, central memory and naive cells were sorted. Sorting gave populations that all exceeded 95% purity.

The sequenced sample consisted of naive CD4+ T cells from blood. The TCR was taken from a man aged 18 to 30 in good health. V is TRBV29-1 and J is TRBJ2-1, with D perhaps TRBD1 or TRBD2 (5 bases each). The DNA of the CDR3 is TGCAGCGTACAAGACAGAGGGTGGACCCCAGTCAATGAGCAGTTCTTC. This codes for CSVQDRGWTPVNEQFF.